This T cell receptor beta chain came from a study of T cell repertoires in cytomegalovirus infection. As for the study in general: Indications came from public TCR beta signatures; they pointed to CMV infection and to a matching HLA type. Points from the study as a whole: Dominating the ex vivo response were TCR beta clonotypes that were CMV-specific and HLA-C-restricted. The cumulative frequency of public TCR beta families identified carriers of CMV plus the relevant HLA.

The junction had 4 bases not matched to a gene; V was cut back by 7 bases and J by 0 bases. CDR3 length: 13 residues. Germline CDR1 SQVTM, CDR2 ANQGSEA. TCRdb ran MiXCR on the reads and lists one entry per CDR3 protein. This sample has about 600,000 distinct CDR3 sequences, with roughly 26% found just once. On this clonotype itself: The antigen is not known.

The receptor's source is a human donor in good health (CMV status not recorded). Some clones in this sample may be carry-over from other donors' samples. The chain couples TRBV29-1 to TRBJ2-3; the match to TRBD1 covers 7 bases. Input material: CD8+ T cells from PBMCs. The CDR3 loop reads CSAPGQSTDTQYF. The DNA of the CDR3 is TGCAGCGCTCCGGGACAGAGCACAGATACGCAGTATTTT.